These T cell receptor beta chains were read from a single sample in a study of T cells in pancreatic ductal adenocarcinoma. Only in-frame clones appear in the TCRdb table, and some are missing; sequencing was by immunoSEQ multiplex PCR. Among over 90,000 clones, about 95% were seen once, and the ten largest hold approximately 3.1%. The sequencing input was PBMCs. The receptors were sampled from a human donor with pancreatic ductal adenocarcinoma. CDR3s include the opening cysteine and the closing phenylalanine or tryptophan. Each record gives: clone size, V gene, D gene, J gene, CDR3 DNA, CDR3 protein. D genes are given only for firm matches. Size is stated for part of the rows, as once, few or many counts, or as a class when the clone is expanded.

-	TRBV10-1	TRBD2	TRBJ2-7	TGCGCCAGCAGTGATAGTAGCGGGGGTCCGTACTTC	CASSDSSGGPYF
-	TRBV28	TRBD1	TRBJ1-5	TGTGCCAGCCGGGACAGGGGTGTTGGGCAGCCCCAGCATTTT	CASRDRGVGQPQHF
-	TRBV5-4	-	TRBJ2-1	TGTGCCAGCAACAATCAGGGGCAGAGCTCCTACAATGAGCAGTTCTTC	CASNNQGQSSYNEQFF
-	TRBV6-1	TRBD1	TRBJ1-2	TGTGCCAGCAGTGAACCGGGACAGGGGACCTATGGCTACACCTTC	CASSEPGQGTYGYTF
-	TRBV9	TRBD2	TRBJ2-7	TGTGCCAGCGCCCCCACGGGTAGCGGGAGCTACGAGCAGTACTTC	CASAPTGSGSYEQYF
-	TRBV5-1	-	TRBJ2-3	TGCGCCAGCAGCTTGGCTGAGGGGGGCACAGATACGCAGTATTTT	CASSLAEGGTDTQYF
once	TRBV6-5	-	TRBJ2-7	TGTGCCAGCCATCAACCCCAGGGTCGGCAGTACTTC	CASHQPQGRQYF
-	TRBV6-1	TRBD2	TRBJ2-1	TGTGCCAGTCGTAGGGTGGGAGGGCCGCACAATGAGCAGTTCTTC	CASRRVGGPHNEQFF
-	TRBV12-5	-	TRBJ2-7	TGTGCTAGTGGTTTTGGGCCCGAGCAGTACTTC	CASGFGPEQYF
-	TRBV6-5	-	TRBJ2-3	TGTGCCAGCAGTTACTGGCGGGAAAGCACAGATACGCAGTATTTT	CASSYWRESTDTQYF
once	TRBV7-2	TRBD2	TRBJ2-5	TGTGCCAGCAGACTAGCGGGAGTATTAGAGACCCAGTACTTC	CASRLAGVLETQYF
-	TRBV6-1	TRBD2	TRBJ2-5	TGTGCCAGCAGTGGTCTAGCGGGACTCCAAGAGACCCAGTACTTC	CASSGLAGLQETQYF